Listed below are T cell receptor beta chains from one sample, sequenced in a study of blood T cell repertoires in COVID-19. Assay: immunoSEQ multiplex PCR; the TCRdb copy retains only in-frame clones and omits some. The sample holds some 240,000 clones, around 83% seen once. Sequencing was carried out using peripheral blood. The receptor set was obtained from an older woman with active or convalescent COVID-19. Each CDR3 is given with its conserved first and last residue. The D gene is left open where the match is weak. Some rows have no size entry. The others give once, few or many, or a class for an expanded clone.

D gene	J gene	V gene	clone size	CDR3 DNA	CDR3 protein
.	TRBJ1-2	TRBV6-1	.	TGTGCCAGCAGTGAAGCGGAATTGGGGTCAGGGGCGCATTGGACCCCCCTATGGAGCTACACCTTC	CASSEAELGSGAHWTPLWSYTF
TRBD2	TRBJ2-7	TRBV7-6	.	TGTGCCAGCAGCGGCACATTTAGCGGGGAACACGAGCAGTACTTC	CASSGTFSGEHEQYF
TRBD1	TRBJ2-2	TRBV6-2/TRBV6-3	.	TGTGCCAGCAGTCCCGGGACAGCTGGGGAGCTGTTTTTT	CASSPGTAGELFF
.	TRBJ1-2	TRBV4-2	few	TGTGCCAGCAGCCAGGGGGTGAGCGGGAGTGGCTACACCTTC	CASSQGVSGSGYTF
.	TRBJ1-1	TRBV6-6	.	TGTGCCAGCAGTCCCTTTGGAGGGGCGGACACTGAAGCTTTCTTT	CASSPFGGADTEAFF
TRBD1	TRBJ1-6	TRBV3-1/TRBV3-2	.	TGTGCCAGCAGCCAAATCAAGGGGGCAATTTCCTATTCACCCCTCCACTTT	CASSQIKGAISYSPLHF
.	TRBJ2-7	TRBV7-9	.	TGTGCCAGCAGCTTAGAGGGACTGCACTACGAGCAGTACTTC	CASSLEGLHYEQYF
.	TRBJ2-5	TRBV5-4	.	TGTGCCAGCAGCTTACAGGCCAGGAAGGAGACCCAGTACTTC	CASSLQARKETQYF
TRBD2	TRBJ2-3	TRBV5-6	.	TGTGCCAGCAGCCCCTTAGCGGGGGTCACAGATACGCAGTATTTT	CASSPLAGVTDTQYF
.	TRBJ2-1	TRBV7-3	.	TGTGCCAGCAGCCAAGGGGCCGATCCCTACAATGAGCAGTTCTTC	CASSQGADPYNEQFF
.	TRBJ1-2	TRBV14	.	TGTGCCAGCCGGGGGGGAGGCTATGGCTACACCTTC	CASRGGGYGYTF
.	TRBJ2-5	TRBV19	.	TGTGCCAGTAGTATTTCTGACAGTAGGGTGACCCAGTACTTC	CASSISDSRVTQYF
.	TRBJ1-4	TRBV4-1	.	TGCGCCAGCAGCCAAGATGCCGGGGTGGGAGCGGGGGGAACTAATGAAAAACTGTTTTTT	CASSQDAGVGAGGTNEKLFF
TRBD1	TRBJ2-5	TRBV5-1	once	TGCGCCAGCAGCTTAACCGGGACAGGGGGCACCGGGACAGAGACCCAGTACTTC	CASSLTGTGGTGTETQYF
.	TRBJ1-2	TRBV12-2	.	TGTGCAAGTCGCCTTCGGACAGACGGTCGCTATGGCTACACCTTC	CASRLRTDGRYGYTF
TRBD1	TRBJ2-7	TRBV2	.	TGTGCCAGCACCCCTAGGGCAGGGGGCTCCTACGAGCAGTACTTC	CASTPRAGGSYEQYF
.	TRBJ1-1	TRBV5-8	.	TGTGCCAGCAGCTTGGTTCGGGGGTGGAGCACTGAAGCTTTCTTT	CASSLVRGWSTEAFF
TRBD1	TRBJ1-1	TRBV5-1	.	TGCGCCAGCAGCTTGGGGACAGGGAACCCTGAAGCTTTCTTT	CASSLGTGNPEAFF
.	TRBJ1-5	TRBV19	.	TGTGCCAGTAGTCCAGGGAGGTGGGGCAATCAGCCCCAGCATTTT	CASSPGRWGNQPQHF
.	TRBJ2-7	TRBV5-1	.	TGCGCCAGCAGTTCCGACGCGGCGAGCTCCTACGAGCAGTACTTC	CASSSDAASSYEQYF
.	TRBJ2-1	TRBV5-5	.	TGTGCCAGCAGCTTGGGCCAGGGAACCTACAATGAGCAGTTCTTC	CASSLGQGTYNEQFF
.	TRBJ1-2	TRBV3-1/TRBV3-2	.	TGTGCCAGCAGTCCTAAAGGGAGCCTCCCTAACTATGGCTACACCTTC	CASSPKGSLPNYGYTF
TRBD1	TRBJ1-5	TRBV30	many	TGTGCCTGGAGGGGGGACAGGGGAGGTCAGCCCCAGCATTTT	CAWRGDRGGQPQHF
.	TRBJ1-4	TRBV19	.	TGTGCCAGTAGTCCCATGACAGGACCTAATGAAAAACTGTTTTTT	CASSPMTGPNEKLFF
.	TRBJ2-1	TRBV11-1	.	TGTGCCAGCAGCTCAAGGGGCAGAAGCTCCTACAATGAGCAGTTCTTC	CASSSRGRSSYNEQFF
.	TRBJ2-3	TRBV11-2	.	TGTGCCAGCAGCCAACCCCCAGGAGATACGCAGTATTTT	CASSQPPGDTQYF
TRBD1	TRBJ1-2	TRBV4-3	few	TGCGCCAGCAGCCCTACAGGGGGCTTCAACTATGGCTACACCTTC	CASSPTGGFNYGYTF
.	TRBJ1-2	TRBV9	.	TGTGCCAGCAGCGTAGAGGAGGGAAGGGGCGGCTACACCTTC	CASSVEEGRGGYTF